The 5 T cell receptor beta chains reported below all come from one sample, sequenced in a study of breast tumors, draining lymph nodes, adjacent tissues. TCRdb re-called the multiplex PCR reads through MiXCR, storing one row per CDR3 protein. The sample holds some 100,000 distinct CDR3 sequences, 21% seen once. Breast cancer patients provided tissue from their axillary draining lymph nodes. The specimen was axillary lymph node tissue. The receptors come from a female donor with breast cancer. Some clones in this sample may be carry-over from other donors' samples.

A single count supports this clonotype. A read error is likely here: a far larger clone is one base away. The CDR3 DNA reads TGCGCCAGGACTGAAAAACTGTTTTTT. Amino acid sequence: CARTEKLFF. The V gene is TRBV10-1, the J gene TRBJ1-4; D is ambiguous. The V end lost 9 bases, the J end lost 7 bases, and 3 bases lay between the germline ends. Germline loops: CDR1 WNHNN, CDR2 SYGVQD (reference sequence). The CDR3 runs 9 residues.

This clonotype was seen at least ten times. CDR3 protein: CATSRDPSNQPQHF. CDR3 sequence (DNA): TGTGCCACCAGCAGAGACCCATCGAATCAGCCCCAGCATTTT. This rearrangement joins TRBV15 to TRBJ1-5; D remains unclear. Germline V gives CDR1 LNHNV, CDR2 YYDKDF (reference sequence). Trimming pared 0 bases from V and 4 bases from J, leaving 7 bases between. This CDR3 is built from 14 residues.

The chain couples TRBV9 to TRBJ1-1; no firm D call. This CDR3 has 14 amino acids. From germline, CDR1 is SGDLS and CDR2 YYNGEE. The ends were cut back, 0 bases at V and 1 base at J, with 7 bases in the middle. The CDR3 DNA follows: TGTGCCAGCAGCGTAGGATCAGGGAACACTGAAGCTTTCTTT. This sequence encodes CASSVGSGNTEAFF.

In this sample, this clonotype turned up many times. This sequence joins TRBV11-2 and TRBJ2-7; 7 nucleotides line up with TRBD1. Losses at the gene ends were 5 bases for V and 4 bases for J; bases not matched to a gene: 8. The CDR3 covers 14 residues. Germline CDR1 reads SGHAT; CDR2 reads FQNNGV. The CDR3 nucleotides read TGTGCCAGCAGCCTCCGGGACAGTAGATACGAGCAGTACTTC. Translated: CASSLRDSRYEQYF. Using reference TRBV11-2 and TRBJ2-7 for the parts outside the CDR3, the full variable domain is EAGVAQSPRYKIIEKRQSVAFWCNPISGHATLYWYQQILGQGPKLLIQFQNNGVVDDSQLPKDRFSAERLKGVDSTLKIQPAKLEDSAVYLCASSLRDSRYEQYFGPGTRLTVT.

DNA for the CDR3: TGTGCCGCGGGACAGGGGAGGAAAGAGACCCAGTACTTC. As protein: CAAGQGRKETQYF. The chain is built from TRBV28 and TRBJ2-5; 10 nucleotides match TRBD1. The CDR3 length is 13 residues. Germline V gene lookup returns CDR1 MDHEN and CDR2 SYDVKM. The J segment lost 3 bases and the V segment lost 11 bases, leaving 6 bases of the junction unmatched.